This TCR beta chain was sequenced in a study of shared clonotypes between healthy human individuals. Profiled with immunoSEQ multiplex PCR; TCRdb holds only in-frame clones, not every one. The sample lists about 2 million clones, 85% to 95% occurring once. CDR3 length equals 15 residues. Germline loops: CDR1 MNHNY, CDR2 SVGAGI (reference sequence). V lost 6 bases, J lost 7 bases, and 18 bases lay in between. The receptor comes from a man aged 18 to 30 in good health. Material: naive CD4+ T cells sorted from blood. The sample's subset: CD45RA+ positively selected. The chain joins TRBV6-6 to TRBJ2-2; D assignment may be TRBD1 or TRBD2 (5 bases each). CDR3 sequence: CASRGTDLKSGELFF. The CDR3 DNA is TGTGCCAGCAGAGGGACGGACCTAAAAAGCGGGGAGCTGTTTTTT.